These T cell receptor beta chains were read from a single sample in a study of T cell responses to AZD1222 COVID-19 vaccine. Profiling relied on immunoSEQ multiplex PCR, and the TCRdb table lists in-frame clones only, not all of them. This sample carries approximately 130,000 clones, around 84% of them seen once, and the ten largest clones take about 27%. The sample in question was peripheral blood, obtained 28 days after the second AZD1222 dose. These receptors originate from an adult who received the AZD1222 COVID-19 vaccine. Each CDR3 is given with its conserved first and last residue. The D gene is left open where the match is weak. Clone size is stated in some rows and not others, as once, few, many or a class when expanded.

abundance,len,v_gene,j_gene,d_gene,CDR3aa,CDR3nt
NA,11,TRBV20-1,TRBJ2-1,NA,CSASLYNEQFF,TGCAGTGCTAGTCTCTACAATGAGCAGTTCTTC
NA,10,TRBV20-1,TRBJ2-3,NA,CSATTDTQYF,TGCAGTGCCACGACAGATACGCAGTATTTT
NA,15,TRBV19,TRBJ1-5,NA,CASLRSTLDSQPQHF,TGTGCCAGTTTGAGAAGCACCCTAGACAGTCAGCCCCAGCATTTT
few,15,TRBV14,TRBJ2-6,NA,CASSQVRSGANVLTF,TGTGCCAGCAGCCAAGTCCGATCTGGGGCCAACGTCCTGACTTTC
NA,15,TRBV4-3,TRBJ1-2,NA,CASSQDRAGYYGYTF,TGCGCCAGCAGCCAAGATAGAGCAGGGTACTATGGCTACACCTTC
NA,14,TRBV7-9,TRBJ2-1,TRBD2,CASSQGTSGGIQFF,TGTGCCAGCAGCCAAGGGACTAGCGGGGGTATACAGTTCTTC
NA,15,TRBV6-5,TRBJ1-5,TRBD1,CASSSGQLGDQPQHF,TGTGCCAGCAGCTCGGGACAGCTCGGAGATCAGCCCCAGCATTTT
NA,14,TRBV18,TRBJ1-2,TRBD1,CASSPTRDSYGYTF,TGTGCCAGCTCACCGACGCGGGACAGCTATGGCTACACCTTC
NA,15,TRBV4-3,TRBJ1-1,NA,CASSGNTPANTEAFF,TGCGCCAGCAGCGGAAATACACCAGCGAACACTGAAGCTTTCTTT
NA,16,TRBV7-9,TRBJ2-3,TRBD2,CASSPMSSGGGDTQYF,TGTGCCAGCAGCCCAATGTCTAGCGGGGGTGGAGATACGCAGTATTTT
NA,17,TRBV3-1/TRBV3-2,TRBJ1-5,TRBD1,CASSQDRGRLGNQPQHF,TGTGCCAGCAGCCAAGATAGGGGGCGTTTAGGCAATCAGCCCCAGCATTTT
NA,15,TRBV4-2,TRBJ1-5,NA,CASRANRAPGSPQHF,TGTGCCAGCAGAGCAAACAGGGCGCCAGGTTCGCCCCAGCATTTT
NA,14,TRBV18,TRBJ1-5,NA,CASTPSFDLQPQHF,TGTGCCAGCACGCCGTCGTTTGACCTTCAGCCCCAGCATTTT
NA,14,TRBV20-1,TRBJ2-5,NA,CSASVFLGQETQYF,TGCAGTGCTAGTGTGTTTCTGGGGCAAGAGACCCAGTACTTC
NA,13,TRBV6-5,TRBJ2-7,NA,CASSWAGGYEQYF,TGTGCCAGCAGTTGGGCAGGGGGGTACGAGCAGTACTTC
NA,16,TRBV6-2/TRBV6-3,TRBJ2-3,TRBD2,CASSPHPGGDVDTQYF,TGTGCCAGCAGTCCCCACCCCGGGGGGGACGTGGATACGCAGTATTTT
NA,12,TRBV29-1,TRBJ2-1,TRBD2,CSVRPTGGEQFF,TGCAGCGTTCGCCCGACGGGGGGTGAGCAGTTCTTC
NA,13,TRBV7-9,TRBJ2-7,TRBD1,CATSGTGNNEQYF,TGTGCCACTTCCGGGACAGGGAACAACGAGCAGTACTTC
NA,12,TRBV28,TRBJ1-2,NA,CASTLHPRGYTF,TGTGCCAGCACCCTACACCCGAGGGGCTACACCTTC
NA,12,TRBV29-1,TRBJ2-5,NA,CSHRLGVETQYF,TGCAGTCATAGACTGGGGGTAGAGACCCAGTACTTC
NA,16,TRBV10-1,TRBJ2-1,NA,CASEDGWRSSYNEQFF,TGCGCCAGCGAAGACGGTTGGAGGAGCTCCTACAATGAGCAGTTCTTC
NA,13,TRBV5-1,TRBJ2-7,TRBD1,CASSAGQGGEQYF,TGCGCCAGCAGCGCGGGACAGGGCGGCGAGCAGTACTTC
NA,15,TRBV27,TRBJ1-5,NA,CASSLDSYSNQPQHF,TGTGCCAGCAGTTTGGACAGCTATAGCAATCAGCCCCAGCATTTT
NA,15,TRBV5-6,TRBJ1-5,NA,CASSLLATFGQPQHF,TGTGCCAGCAGCTTGCTCGCAACATTCGGGCAGCCCCAGCATTTT
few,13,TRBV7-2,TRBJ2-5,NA,CASSRTGDETQYF,TGTGCCAGCAGCAGGACTGGAGACGAGACCCAGTACTTC
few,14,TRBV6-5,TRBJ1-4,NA,CASWGGAANEKLFF,TGTGCCAGCTGGGGGGGGGCTGCTAATGAAAAACTGTTTTTT
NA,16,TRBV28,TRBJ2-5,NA,CASMTAPGAGIETQYF,TGTGCCAGCATGACCGCCCCGGGGGCCGGGATTGAGACCCAGTACTTC
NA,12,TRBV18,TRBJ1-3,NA,CASSADGNTIYF,TGTGCCAGCTCAGCGGATGGAAACACCATATATTTT
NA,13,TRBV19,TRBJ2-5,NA,CASSIRPGETQYF,TGTGCCAGTAGTATACGCCCCGGGGAGACCCAGTACTTC
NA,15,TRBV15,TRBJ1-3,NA,CATSRDLHSGNTIYF,TGTGCCACCAGCAGAGATTTGCATTCTGGAAACACCATATATTTT
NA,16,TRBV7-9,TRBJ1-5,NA,CASSLELGGVHQPQHF,TGTGCCAGCAGCTTAGAGTTAGGGGGGGTTCATCAGCCCCAGCATTTT
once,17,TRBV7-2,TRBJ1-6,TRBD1,CASSLRPPGQGNSPLHF,TGTGCCAGCAGCTTACGACCCCCGGGACAGGGAAATTCACCCCTCCACTTT
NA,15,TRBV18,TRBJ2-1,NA,CASSPMDPSYNEQFF,TGTGCCAGCTCACCAATGGACCCCTCCTACAATGAGCAGTTCTTC
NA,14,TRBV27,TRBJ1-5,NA,CASRSAGLGQPQHF,TGTGCCAGCAGGTCCGCGGGGTTGGGTCAGCCCCAGCATTTT
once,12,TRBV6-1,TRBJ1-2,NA,CASWPGARGYTF,TGTGCCAGCTGGCCGGGGGCGCGAGGCTACACCTTC
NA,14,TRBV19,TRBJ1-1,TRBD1,CASSIGTGGTEAFF,TGTGCCAGTAGTATTGGGACAGGGGGCACTGAAGCTTTCTTT
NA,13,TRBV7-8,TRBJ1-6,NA,CASSLVEGSPLHF,TGTGCCAGCAGCTTAGTAGAGGGTTCACCCCTCCACTTT
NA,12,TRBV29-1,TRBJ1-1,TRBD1,CSGDRGATEAFF,TGCAGCGGCGACAGGGGGGCCACTGAAGCTTTCTTT
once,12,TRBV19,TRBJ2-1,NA,CASSTREGPQFF,TGTGCCAGTAGTACCCGGGAAGGGCCGCAGTTCTTC
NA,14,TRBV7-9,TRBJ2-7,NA,CASTRSDSSYEQYF,TGTGCCAGCACCCGGTCGGACAGCTCCTACGAGCAGTACTTC
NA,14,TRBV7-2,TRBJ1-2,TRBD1,CASSKDRAYYGYTF,TGTGCCAGCAGCAAAGACAGGGCTTACTATGGCTACACCTTC